One TCR beta chain is described in this entry. Its specificity is not known. These data belong to a study of T-cell memory formation after mild COVID-19. The study, taken as a whole, reports: Researchers found some responding clones in pre-infection memory, a sign that cross-reactive memory joined. The main location of contracting CD4+ clones was CM and EM, and that of contracting CD8+ clones was EMRA.

TCRalpha and TCRbeta libraries used 5'RACE with constant-segment primers and UMIs. Via MiXCR, TCRdb re-called the 5' RACE reads, giving one row per CDR3 protein. The sample shows approximately 500,000 distinct CDR3 sequences, roughly 25% of them seen only once. The length of the CDR3 is 13 residues. Trimming removed 5 bases at V and 7 bases at J, with 15 bases between. The germline V gene has CDR1 DFQATT and CDR2 SNEGSKA (reference sequence). The gene calls are TRBV20-1 and TRBJ1-3, with a weak D call TRBD1 (6 bases). The TCR originated in an adult woman who had mild COVID-19 (a few samples of this study predate the infection). Cell type and time point are not known. Source material: PBMCs or a T cell subset sorted from them (not recorded which). The CDR3 is CSALGQLGNTIYF. CDR3 coding DNA: TGCAGTGCTCTAGGACAGCTGGGGAACACCATATATTTT.